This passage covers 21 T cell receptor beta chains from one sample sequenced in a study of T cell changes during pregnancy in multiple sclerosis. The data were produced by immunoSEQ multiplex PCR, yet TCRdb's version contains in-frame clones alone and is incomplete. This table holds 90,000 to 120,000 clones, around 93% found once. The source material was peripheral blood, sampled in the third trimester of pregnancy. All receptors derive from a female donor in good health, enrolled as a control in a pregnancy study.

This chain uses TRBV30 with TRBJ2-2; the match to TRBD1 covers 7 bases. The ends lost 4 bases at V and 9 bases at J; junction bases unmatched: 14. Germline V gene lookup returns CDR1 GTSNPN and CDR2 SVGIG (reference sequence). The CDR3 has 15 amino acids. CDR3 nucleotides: TGTGCCTGGACTAGACAGGGTGGGGGAAGAAGGGAGCTGTTTTTT. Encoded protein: CAWTRQGGGRRELFF.

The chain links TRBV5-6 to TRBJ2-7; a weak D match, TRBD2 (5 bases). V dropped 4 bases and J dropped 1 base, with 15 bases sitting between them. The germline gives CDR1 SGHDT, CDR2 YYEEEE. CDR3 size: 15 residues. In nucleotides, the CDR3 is TGTGCCAGCAGCCCAGAATATCGGGATTCCTACGAGCAGTACTTC. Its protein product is CASSPEYRDSYEQYF.

The CDR3 DNA reads as TGCGCCAGCAGCCAAGAGTCAGGGTTCGAAGCTTTCTTT. It encodes CASSQESGFEAFF. This chain links TRBV4-3 with TRBJ1-1, with D possibly matching TRBD1 (5 bases). The CDR3 is 13 residues long. Trimming cost V 0 bases and J 8 bases, with 10 bases left between them. Per germline, CDR1 LGHNA and CDR2 YSLEER.

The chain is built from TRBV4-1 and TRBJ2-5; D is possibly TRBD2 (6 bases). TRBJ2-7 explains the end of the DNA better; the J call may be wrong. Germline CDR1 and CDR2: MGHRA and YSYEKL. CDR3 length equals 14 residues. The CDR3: CASSPGTASYEQYF. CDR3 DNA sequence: TGCGCCAGCAGCCCCGGGACTGCCTCCTACGAGCAGTACTTC.

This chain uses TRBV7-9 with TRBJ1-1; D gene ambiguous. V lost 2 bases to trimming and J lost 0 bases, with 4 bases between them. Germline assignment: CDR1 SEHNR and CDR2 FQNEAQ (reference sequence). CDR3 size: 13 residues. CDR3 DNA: TGTGCCAGCAGCTTAAGCGTGAACACTGAAGCTTTCTTT. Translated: CASSLSVNTEAFF.

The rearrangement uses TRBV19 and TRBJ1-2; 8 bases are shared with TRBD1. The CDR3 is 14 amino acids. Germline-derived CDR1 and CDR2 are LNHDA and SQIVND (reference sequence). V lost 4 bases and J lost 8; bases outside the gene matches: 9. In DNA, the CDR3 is TGTGCCAGTAGTACCCGGGACAGGACGGAAGGCTACACCTTC. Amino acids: CASSTRDRTEGYTF.

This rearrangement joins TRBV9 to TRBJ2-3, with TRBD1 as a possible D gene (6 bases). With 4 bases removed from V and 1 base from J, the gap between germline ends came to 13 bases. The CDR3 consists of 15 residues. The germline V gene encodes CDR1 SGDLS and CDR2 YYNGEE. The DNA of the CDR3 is TGTGCCAGCAGCCTGACGACAGGCCGCACAGATACGCAGTATTTT. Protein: CASSLTTGRTDTQYF.

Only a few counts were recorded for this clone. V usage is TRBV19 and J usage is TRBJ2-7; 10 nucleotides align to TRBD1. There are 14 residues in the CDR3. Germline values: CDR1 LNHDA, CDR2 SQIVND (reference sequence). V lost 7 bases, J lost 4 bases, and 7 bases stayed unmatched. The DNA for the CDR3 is TGTGCCAGTACCACCGGGACAGGGGCGTACGAGCAGTACTTC. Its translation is CASTTGTGAYEQYF.

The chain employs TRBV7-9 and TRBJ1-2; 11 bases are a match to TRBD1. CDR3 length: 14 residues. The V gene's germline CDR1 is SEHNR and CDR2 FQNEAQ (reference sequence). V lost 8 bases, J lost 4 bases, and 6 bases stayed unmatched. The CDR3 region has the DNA TGTGCCAGCCTCCGGGACAGGGGGATCTATGGCTACACCTTC. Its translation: CASLRDRGIYGYTF.

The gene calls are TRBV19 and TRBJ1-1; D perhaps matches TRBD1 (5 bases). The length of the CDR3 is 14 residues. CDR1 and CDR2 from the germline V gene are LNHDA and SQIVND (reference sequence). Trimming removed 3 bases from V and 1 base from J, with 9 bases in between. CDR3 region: CASSMDTTNTEAFF. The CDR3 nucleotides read TGTGCCAGTAGTATGGACACGACGAACACTGAAGCTTTCTTT.

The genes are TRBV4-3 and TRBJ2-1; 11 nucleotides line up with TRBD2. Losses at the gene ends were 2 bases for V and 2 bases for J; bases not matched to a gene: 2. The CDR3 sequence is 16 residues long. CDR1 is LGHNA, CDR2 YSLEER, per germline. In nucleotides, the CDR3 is TGCGCCAGCAGCCAAAGTAGCGGGGGGGCCTACAATGAGCAGTTCTTC. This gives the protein CASSQSSGGAYNEQFF.

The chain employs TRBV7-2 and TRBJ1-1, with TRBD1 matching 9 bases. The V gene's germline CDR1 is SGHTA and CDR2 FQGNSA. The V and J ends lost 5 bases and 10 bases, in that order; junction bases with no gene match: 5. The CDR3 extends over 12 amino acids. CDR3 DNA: TGTGCCAGCAGCCCCGGACAGGGGCGAGCTTTCTTT. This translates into CASSPGQGRAFF.

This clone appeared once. The CDR3 loop is CASSATNSPLHF. The CDR3 DNA follows: TGTGCCAGCAGTGCGACAAATTCACCCCTCCACTTT. The genes are TRBV9 and TRBJ1-6; D not certain. Trimming stripped 5 bases from V and 7 bases from J, with 7 bases between. The CDR3 has 12 amino acids. The germline CDR1 and CDR2 sequences are SGDLS and YYNGEE.

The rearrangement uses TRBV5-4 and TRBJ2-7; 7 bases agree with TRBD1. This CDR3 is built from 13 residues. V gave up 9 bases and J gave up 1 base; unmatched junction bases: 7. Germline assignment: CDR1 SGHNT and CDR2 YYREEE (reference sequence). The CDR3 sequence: CATQPGQSYEQYF. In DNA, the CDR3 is TGTGCCACTCAACCGGGACAGTCCTACGAGCAGTACTTC.

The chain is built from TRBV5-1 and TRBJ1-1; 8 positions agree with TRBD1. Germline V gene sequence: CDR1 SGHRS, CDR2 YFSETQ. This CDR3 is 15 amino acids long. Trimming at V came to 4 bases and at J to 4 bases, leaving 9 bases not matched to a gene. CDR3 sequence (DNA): TGCGCCAGCAGCCTAACCGACAGGGGAGGCACTGAAGCTTTCTTT. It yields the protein CASSLTDRGGTEAFF.

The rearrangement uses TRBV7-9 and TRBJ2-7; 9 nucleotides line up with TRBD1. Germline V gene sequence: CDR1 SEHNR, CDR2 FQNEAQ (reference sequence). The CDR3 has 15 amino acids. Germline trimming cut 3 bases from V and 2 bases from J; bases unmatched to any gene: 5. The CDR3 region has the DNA TGTGCCAGCAGCTTCGTGGGACAGGGCGCCTACGAGCAGTACTTC. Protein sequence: CASSFVGQGAYEQYF.

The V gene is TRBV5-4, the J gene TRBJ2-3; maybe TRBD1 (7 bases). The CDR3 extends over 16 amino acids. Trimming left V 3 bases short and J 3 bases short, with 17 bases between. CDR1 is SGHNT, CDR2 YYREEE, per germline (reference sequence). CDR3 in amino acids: CASSSEPGGRTDTQYF. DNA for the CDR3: TGTGCCAGCAGCTCGGAGCCAGGGGGGCGAACAGATACGCAGTATTTT.

The CDR3 spells CASRTSKGWTGDEQYF. CDR3 bases: TGTGCCAGCAGAACCTCGAAGGGCTGGACAGGGGACGAGCAGTACTTC. The chain uses TRBV2 and TRBJ2-7; 9 bases agree with TRBD1. Germline-derived CDR1 and CDR2 are SNHLY and FYNNEI. The V segment lost 6 bases and the J segment 5 bases; nucleotides outside the gene matches: 14. This CDR3 is built from 16 residues.

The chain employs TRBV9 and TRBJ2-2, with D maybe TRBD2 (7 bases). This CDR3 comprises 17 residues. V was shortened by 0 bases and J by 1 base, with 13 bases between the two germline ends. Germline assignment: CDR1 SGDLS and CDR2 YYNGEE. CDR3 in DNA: TGTGCCAGCAGCGTAGTAGCAGCGGGACAGAACACCGGGGAGCTGTTTTTT. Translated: CASSVVAAGQNTGELFF.

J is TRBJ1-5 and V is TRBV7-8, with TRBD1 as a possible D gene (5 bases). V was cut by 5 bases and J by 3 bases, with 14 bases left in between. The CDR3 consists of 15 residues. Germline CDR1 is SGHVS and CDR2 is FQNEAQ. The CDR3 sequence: CASSLTGVFNQPQHF. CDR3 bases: TGTGCCAGCAGCCTCACGGGGGTCTTCAATCAGCCCCAGCATTTT.

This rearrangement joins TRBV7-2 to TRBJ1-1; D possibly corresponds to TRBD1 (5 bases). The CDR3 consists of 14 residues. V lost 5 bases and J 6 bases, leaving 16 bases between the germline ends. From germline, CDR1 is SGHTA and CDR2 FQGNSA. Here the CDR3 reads CASSPDAQGAEAFF. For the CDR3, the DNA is TGTGCCAGCAGCCCGGACGCCCAAGGGGCTGAAGCTTTCTTT.